Here is one T cell receptor (gamma chain) with its context. At one end, the junction sequence differs from germline, possibly due to a read error. The data belong to a study of gamma-delta T cells after stem cell transplantation. CDR3 size: 12 residues. Looked up from germline, CDR1 is GITISATS and CDR2 is ISYDGTV (reference sequence). TCRdb fed the RT-PCR reads to CATT. The top ten hold more than 60% of the sample, which has about 200 gamma-chain clones, 34% seen once. The genes are TRGV9 and TRGJ1 or TRGJ2. In the absence of a J gene in TCRdb, the DNA was matched to germline to assign it here. The sequence derives from a human donor. It is not recorded whose cells these are; they may come from a transplant donor. The material sequenced was gamma-delta T cells. CDR3 in DNA: TGTGCCTTGTGTGAGGTGCGAGAGAAGAAACTCTTT. Translated: CALCEVREKKLF.